Below are 21 T cell receptor beta chains sequenced from a single sample in a study of cytomegalovirus exposure and HLA in healthy donors. PCR amplification relied on 60 Vbeta primers (plus 13 Jbeta primers). Here immunoSEQ multiplex PCR was the method, and the copy in TCRdb shows in-frame clones only, minus some. Of fewer than 150,000 clones in the sample, 65% to 85% were seen once. Specimen: PBMCs. Source of these receptors: a woman in her twenties or thirties in good health and CMV-seropositive.

The chain couples TRBV14 to TRBJ1-1; 8 bases line up with TRBD1. The CDR3 totals 14 residues. The germline CDR1 and CDR2 sequences are SGHDN and FVKESK. The ends lost 5 bases at V and 5 bases at J; junction bases unmatched: 7. The DNA of the CDR3 is TGTGCCAGCAGCTCCGCAGGGGGCCTGACTGAAGCTTTCTTT. Amino acids: CASSSAGGLTEAFF.

In this sample, this clone turned up once. The gene calls are TRBV28 and TRBJ2-5, with 13 bases matching TRBD2. The CDR3 length is 16 residues. Germline trimming cut 8 bases from V and 5 bases from J; bases unmatched to any gene: 11. CDR1 is MDHEN and CDR2 is SYDVKM in the germline V gene. Here the CDR3 reads CASLGTSGGAKETQYF. The CDR3 DNA sequence: TGTGCCAGCTTGGGAACTAGCGGGGGGGCGAAGGAGACCCAGTACTTC. Full variable domain (remainder filled in from reference TRBV28 and TRBJ2-5): DVKVTQSSRYLVKRTGEKVFLECVQDMDHENMFWYRQDPGLGLRLIYFSYDVKMKEKGDIPEGYSVSREKKERFSLILESASTNQTSMYLCASLGTSGGAKETQYFGPGTRLLVL.

The chain joins TRBV7-9 to TRBJ2-1, with 11 bases that match TRBD2. The trim removed 6 bases at V and 9 bases at J, leaving 7 bases unmatched. The germline V gene encodes CDR1 SEHNR and CDR2 FQNEAQ (reference sequence). There are 14 residues in the CDR3. CDR3 in amino acids: CASRIAGGRGEQFF. The CDR3 DNA follows: TGTGCCAGCAGGATAGCGGGAGGGCGAGGTGAGCAGTTCTTC.

This chain links TRBV5-1 with TRBJ2-3; D is unresolved. V dropped 0 bases and J dropped 0 bases, with 20 bases sitting between them. CDR3 length equals 19 residues. CDR1 is SGHRS and CDR2 is YFSETQ in the germline V gene. The CDR3 region is CASSLGVGAETPSTDTQYF. For the CDR3, the DNA is TGCGCCAGCAGCTTGGGAGTCGGAGCAGAAACCCCTAGCACAGATACGCAGTATTTT.

The genes are TRBV19 and TRBJ1-1; TRBD1 matches at 7 bases. This CDR3 spans 14 amino acids. V lost 3 bases and J lost 6; bases outside the gene matches: 7. CDR1 and CDR2 (germline): LNHDA, SQIVND (reference sequence). The CDR3: CASSMTGSGAEAFF. In nucleotides, the CDR3 is TGTGCCAGTAGTATGACAGGGTCGGGGGCTGAAGCTTTCTTT. The full variable domain, completed using reference TRBV19 and TRBJ1-1, is DGGITQSPKYLFRKEGQNVTLSCEQNLNHDAMYWYRQDPGQGLRLIYYSQIVNDFQKGDIAEGYSVSREKKESFPLTVTSAQKNPTAFYLCASSMTGSGAEAFFGQGTRLTVV.

This clone showed up just once. V is TRBV29-1 and J is TRBJ2-1, with 11 bases fitting TRBD2. There are 14 residues in the CDR3. The J segment lost 3 bases and the V segment lost 2 bases, leaving 0 bases of the junction unmatched. Germline V gives CDR1 SQVTM, CDR2 ANQGSEA. This CDR3 reads CSVETSGSYNEQFF. For the CDR3, the DNA is TGCAGCGTTGAAACTAGCGGGAGCTACAATGAGCAGTTCTTC.

This chain connects TRBV10-3 to TRBJ2-5, with a weak D call TRBD2 (5 bases). The last part of the DNA fits TRBJ2-7 better; the J call may be wrong. The CDR3 runs to 14 residues. Germline lookup yields CDR1 ENHRY and CDR2 SYGVKD. The DNA for the CDR3 is TGTGCCATCAGGAAACTAGACACCCCCCACGAGCAGTACTTC. Its translation is CAIRKLDTPHEQYF.

This clone was seen a single time. V usage is TRBV7-3 and J usage is TRBJ2-1; D gene unclear. CDR3 length equals 13 residues. Per the germline V gene, CDR1 is SGHTA and CDR2 is FQGTGA. V was trimmed by 1 base and J by 8 bases, leaving 9 bases between them. The CDR3 loop is CASSLRLVDEQFF. The CDR3 DNA reads as TGTGCCAGCAGCTTAAGGCTCGTTGATGAGCAGTTCTTC.

This clone turned up a few times. This chain connects TRBV6-1 to TRBJ1-5; D is unclear. Between the trimmed V and J ends, which lost 2 bases and 3 bases, there was a span of 14 bases. Germline V gene sequence: CDR1 MNHNS, CDR2 SASEGT. The CDR3 sequence is 16 residues long. As DNA, the CDR3 is TGTGCCAGCAGTGAACGGAGAGGGTCGAACAATCAGCCCCAGCATTTT. Protein sequence: CASSERRGSNNQPQHF.

The chain combines TRBV6-6 with TRBJ2-7; 14 positions match TRBD2. The CDR3 sequence is 16 residues long. J gave up 3 bases and V 5 bases, and 6 bases lay outside the gene matches. The germline V gene encodes CDR1 MNHNY and CDR2 SVGAGI (reference sequence). Here the CDR3 reads CASSTSGTSGGYEQYF. DNA for the CDR3: TGTGCCAGCAGTACTTCAGGGACTAGCGGGGGCTACGAGCAGTACTTC.

In this sample, this clone turned up a few times. Compared with germline, one end of the junction differs, possibly owing to a read error. This chain connects TRBV7-9 to TRBJ1-2, with 7 nucleotides matching TRBD1. The CDR3 has 17 amino acids. CDR1 is SEHNR, CDR2 FQNEAQ, per germline (reference sequence). CDR3 DNA: TGTTCCAGCAGCAGAGACTACTACCGACAGGGCGACTATGGCTACACCTTC. Amino acids: CSSSRDYYRQGDYGYTF.

V gene TRBV12-5 combines with J gene TRBJ2-5, with D possibly TRBD2 on 5 matching bases. The CDR3 contains 16 residues. Between the trimmed V and J ends, which lost 2 bases and 3 bases, there was a span of 16 bases. Germline V gene data show CDR1 as LGHNT and CDR2 as FRNRAP. The DNA for the CDR3 is TGTGCTAGTGGTTTGTTGCCAGCGGAGGAAAAAGAGACCCAGTACTTC. This sequence encodes CASGLLPAEEKETQYF. The whole variable domain, remainder taken from reference TRBV12-5 and TRBJ2-5, is DARVTQTPRHKVTEMGQEVTMRCQPILGHNTVFWYRQTMMQGLELLAYFRNRAPLDDSGMPKDRFSAEMPDATLATLKIQPSEPRDSAVYFCASGLLPAEEKETQYFGPGTRLLVL.

The chain joins TRBV5-8 to TRBJ1-2; a weak D match, TRBD1 (6 bases). The CDR3 has 14 residues. The germline V and J ends were trimmed by 3 bases and 2 bases, with 11 bases remaining between them. Germline values: CDR1 SGHTS, CDR2 YDEGEE. The CDR3 here is CASSSGQLNYGYTF. The CDR3 region has the DNA TGTGCCAGCAGCTCAGGACAGCTAAACTATGGCTACACCTTC. Looking up the rest from reference TRBV5-8 and TRBJ1-2 gives the full variable domain: EAGVTQSPTHLIKTRGQQATLRCSPISGHTSVYWYQQALGLGLQFLLWYDEGEERNRGNFPPRFSGRQFPNYSSELNVNALELEDSALYLCASSSGQLNYGYTFGSGTRLTVV.

The gene calls are TRBV7-9 and TRBJ2-3; D perhaps matches TRBD1 (6 bases). From germline, CDR1 is SEHNR and CDR2 FQNEAQ (reference sequence). The V gene lost 4 bases and the J gene lost 0 bases, with 11 bases spanning the gap. The CDR3 totals 15 residues. The CDR3 protein is CASSSQQGSTDTQYF. CDR3 DNA sequence: TGTGCCAGCAGCTCTCAACAGGGAAGCACAGATACGCAGTATTTT. The whole variable domain, remainder taken from reference TRBV7-9 and TRBJ2-3, is DTGVSQNPRHKITKRGQNVTFRCDPISEHNRLYWYRQTLGQGPEFLTYFQNEAQLEKSRLLSDRFSAERPKGSFSTLEIQRTEQGDSAMYLCASSSQQGSTDTQYFGPGTRLTVL.

The rearrangement links TRBV10-3 to TRBJ1-1; 10 bases line up with TRBD1. After removal of 3 bases from V and 3 bases from J, the junction contained 7 bases not matched to a gene. The CDR3 spans 16 residues. Germline-derived CDR1 and CDR2 are ENHRY and SYGVKD. The CDR3 spells CAISERQGATDTEAFF. In DNA form, the CDR3 reads TGTGCCATCAGTGAAAGACAGGGGGCAACGGACACTGAAGCTTTCTTT.

The chain employs TRBV28 and TRBJ1-5; D is undetermined. Germline V lookup: CDR1 MDHEN, CDR2 SYDVKM. V lost 3 bases to trimming and J lost 7 bases, with 13 bases between them. The CDR3 is made up of 14 amino acids. DNA for the CDR3: TGTGCCAGCAGTTTGCCTAGATTTACACAGCCCCAGCATTTT. Encoded protein: CASSLPRFTQPQHF.

The chain links TRBV6-5 to TRBJ1-6; TRBD1 agrees at 7 bases. The germline V gene has CDR1 MNHEY and CDR2 SVGAGI. V trimming: 5 bases; J trimming: 4 bases; junction bases outside the gene matches: 5. The CDR3 length is 15 residues. In nucleotides, the CDR3 is TGTGCCAGCAGTACAGACAGGGAATATAATTCACCCCTCCACTTT. It is translated as CASSTDREYNSPLHF.

J is TRBJ2-3 and V is TRBV5-1, with TRBD2 as a possible D gene (6 bases). The V and J ends lost 2 bases and 6 bases respectively, with 13 bases between them. Germline loops: CDR1 SGHRS, CDR2 YFSETQ. CDR3 size: 14 residues. CDR3 bases: TGCGCCAGCAGCTTTGGCGGGCGGGGCGATACGCAGTATTTT. It yields the protein CASSFGGRGDTQYF.

This clone was observed once. V is TRBV10-1 and J is TRBJ2-1, with 9 positions matching TRBD2. J was trimmed by 5 bases and V by 0 bases; bases with no gene match: 8. Germline-derived CDR1 and CDR2 are WNHNN and SYGVQD (reference sequence). The length of the CDR3 is 17 residues. The chain's CDR3 is CASSESAWGLAHNEQFF. The CDR3 DNA sequence: TGCGCCAGCAGTGAGTCGGCGTGGGGACTAGCTCACAATGAGCAGTTCTTC.

The gene calls are TRBV19 and TRBJ1-5, with 10 bases that match TRBD1. Germline trimming cut 5 bases from V and 2 bases from J; bases unmatched to any gene: 9. Germline assignment: CDR1 LNHDA and CDR2 SQIVND (reference sequence). This CDR3 has 17 amino acids. CDR3 loop: CASSADRGRGGNQPQHF. CDR3 DNA: TGTGCCAGTAGTGCTGACAGGGGGCGCGGTGGCAATCAGCCCCAGCATTTT.

The rearrangement links TRBV5-1 to TRBJ1-2; the match to TRBD1 covers 7 bases. From germline, CDR1 is SGHRS and CDR2 YFSETQ. The J segment lost 3 bases and the V segment lost 6 bases, leaving 8 bases of the junction unmatched. CDR3 length: 14 amino acids. CDR3 in amino acids: CASKSGGIDYGYTF. In DNA, the CDR3 is TGCGCCAGCAAATCAGGGGGGATTGACTATGGCTACACCTTC.